Listed here are 24 T cell receptor beta chains from one sample, sequenced in a study of shared clonotypes between healthy human individuals. The data were produced by immunoSEQ multiplex PCR, yet TCRdb's version contains in-frame clones alone and is incomplete. This sample has about 560,000 clones, with around 80% found just once. The sample consisted of PBMCs. The receptors originated from a woman between 40 and 55 years old in good health. Some clones in this sample may be carry-over from other donors' samples.

The gene calls are TRBV5-6 and TRBJ1-3; D call uncertain. Deletions cut 3 bases from V and 0 bases from J, with 10 bases between. The germline gives CDR1 SGHDT, CDR2 YYEEEE. CDR3 size: 15 residues. The CDR3: CASSSGPSSGNTIYF. CDR3 nucleotide sequence: TGTGCCAGCAGCTCCGGACCCAGCTCTGGAAACACCATATATTTT.

The chain links TRBV5-4 to TRBJ2-7, with 9 bases aligning to TRBD1. CDR1 SGHNT and CDR2 YYREEE come from the germline V gene (reference sequence). Trimming cost V 3 bases and J 2 bases; bases outside gene matches: 6. The CDR3 sequence is 15 residues long. This chain's CDR3 is CASSWGDRATYEQYF. The CDR3 DNA is TGTGCCAGCAGCTGGGGGGACAGGGCTACCTACGAGCAGTACTTC.

This chain uses TRBV28 with TRBJ2-7, with TRBD1 matching 8 bases. The trim removed 4 bases at V and 5 bases at J, leaving 13 bases unmatched. CDR1 MDHEN and CDR2 SYDVKM come from the germline V gene. The length of the CDR3 is 16 residues. In nucleotides, the CDR3 is TGTGCCAGCAGTTCCCGGACAGGGATGGTGGTAAACGAGCAGTACTTC. It encodes CASSSRTGMVVNEQYF.

The chain has TRBV4-2 and TRBJ1-4, with D hard to call. Germline CDR1 and CDR2: LGHNA and YNFKEQ. The CDR3 contains 15 residues. V lost 0 bases and J lost 7, with 12 bases in between. The CDR3 sequence is CASSQEAGGSEKLFF. CDR3 coding DNA: TGTGCCAGCAGCCAAGAAGCAGGAGGGAGTGAAAAACTGTTTTTT.

V is TRBV19 and J is TRBJ1-4, with D hard to call. V lost 6 bases, J lost 3 bases, and 14 bases lay in between. Germline assignment: CDR1 LNHDA and CDR2 SQIVND (reference sequence). This CDR3 comprises 15 residues. CDR3 nucleotides: TGTGCCAGTAGAGACGGGGTAACGGCTAATGAAAAACTGTTTTTT. Protein sequence: CASRDGVTANEKLFF.

Comment on this clone: The junction does not match germline at one end; this may be a read error. Other DNA sequences in this specimen translate into the identical CDR3. The chain links TRBV28 to TRBJ1-2, with 8 bases lining up with TRBD1. Germline CDR1 and CDR2: MDHEN and SYDVKM. The CDR3 contains 15 residues. Here the CDR3 reads CASSPRTGLAYGYTF. CDR3 in DNA: TGTGCTAGCAGTCCCAGGACAGGGTTGGCCTATGGCTACACCTTC.

The chain has TRBV7-8 and TRBJ1-5; 11 bases align to TRBD1. The CDR3 consists of 17 residues. Germline-derived CDR1 and CDR2 are SGHVS and FQNEAQ. V was pared by 4 bases and J by 4 bases, with 9 bases of the junction left unmatched. The CDR3 DNA sequence: TGTGCCAGCAGCTCCCCGCCGAGGGACAGGGGGAATCAGCCCCAGCATTTT. This gives the protein CASSSPPRDRGNQPQHF.

This clone was seen a single time. A read error likely explains this, since a far larger clone differs by one base. V and J are TRBV6-5 and TRBJ2-1; TRBD2 agrees at 8 bases. Trimming cost V 2 bases and J 6 bases; bases outside gene matches: 6. From germline, CDR1 is MNHEY and CDR2 SVGAGI. The CDR3 is 15 amino acids. This CDR3 is CASSYRREVTNEQFF. The CDR3 DNA reads TGTGCCAGCAGTTACAGGCGGGAGGTTACCAATGAGCAGTTCTTC.

This clone was recorded only once. This chain links TRBV30 with TRBJ2-5; TRBD2 matches 8 bases. J was trimmed by 5 bases and V by 2 bases; bases with no gene match: 7. Germline lookup yields CDR1 GTSNPN and CDR2 SVGIG (reference sequence). There are 14 residues in the CDR3. The CDR3 DNA reads TGTGCCTGGAGTAGCGGGAGCGGTGGGGAGACCCAGTACTTC. It codes for CAWSSGSGGETQYF.

This sequence joins TRBV7-3 and TRBJ2-1; TRBD1 matches 7 bases. The CDR3 totals 13 residues. V dropped 5 bases and J dropped 12; count of bases not matched to a gene: 10. Germline V lookup: CDR1 SGHTA, CDR2 FQGTGA. The CDR3 loop is CASSPPDRVLQFF. CDR3 in DNA: TGTGCCAGCAGCCCCCCTGACAGGGTACTGCAGTTCTTC.

The genes are TRBV27 and TRBJ2-3; D perhaps matches TRBD2 (5 bases). The CDR3 has 14 amino acids. Germline CDR1 MNHEY, CDR2 SMNVEV (reference sequence). V dropped 5 bases and J dropped 1 base, with 10 bases sitting between them. CDR3 region: CASSRGDGTDTQYF. In DNA form, the CDR3 reads TGTGCCAGCAGTCGGGGAGATGGCACAGATACGCAGTATTTT.

This chain uses TRBV6-5 with TRBJ2-7; 9 positions agree with TRBD1. Losses at the gene ends were 4 bases for V and 3 bases for J; bases not matched to a gene: 7. CDR1 and CDR2 from the germline V gene are MNHEY and SVGAGI. The CDR3 is made up of 15 amino acids. CDR3 loop: CASSLVGQGIYEQYF. DNA for the CDR3: TGTGCCAGCAGTTTGGTAGGACAGGGGATCTACGAGCAGTACTTC.

This clone was recorded once. The chain recombines TRBV19 with TRBJ2-2; 10 bases line up with TRBD1. The length of the CDR3 is 20 residues. Germline CDR1 LNHDA, CDR2 SQIVND (reference sequence). Trimming at V came to 5 bases and at J to 2 bases, leaving 17 bases not matched to a gene. The DNA of the CDR3 is TGTGCCAGTAGTCTGAATACCGGGACAGGGGTCTTCTCTAACACCGGGGAGCTGTTTTTT. This gives the protein CASSLNTGTGVFSNTGELFF. The full variable domain, with the rest looked up from reference TRBV19 and TRBJ2-2, is DGGITQSPKYLFRKEGQNVTLSCEQNLNHDAMYWYRQDPGQGLRLIYYSQIVNDFQKGDIAEGYSVSREKKESFPLTVTSAQKNPTAFYLCASSLNTGTGVFSNTGELFFGEGSRLTVL.

V and J are TRBV5-8 and TRBJ2-6; D tentatively fits TRBD1 or TRBD2 (5 bases each). CDR1 is SGHTS and CDR2 is YDEGEE in the germline V gene. V shed 1 base and J shed 1 base, with 9 bases lying between them. CDR3 length: 16 residues. As DNA, the CDR3 is TGTGCCAGCAGCTTGTTTGGGGGATCTGGGGCCAACGTCCTGACTTTC. Amino acid sequence: CASSLFGGSGANVLTF. Drawing the rest from reference TRBV5-8 and TRBJ2-6, the complete variable domain is EAGVTQSPTHLIKTRGQQATLRCSPISGHTSVYWYQQALGLGLQFLLWYDEGEERNRGNFPPRFSGRQFPNYSSELNVNALELEDSALYLCASSLFGGSGANVLTFGAGSRLTVL.

The rearrangement joins TRBV6-5 to TRBJ1-2, with TRBD1 as a possible D gene (6 bases). Trimming shortened V by 4 bases and J by 2 bases, and 14 bases separated the two germline ends. Germline-derived CDR1 and CDR2 are MNHEY and SVGAGI. This CDR3 has 15 residues. DNA of the CDR3: TGTGCCAGCAGTTTGGGGACAAATTTCAACTATGGCTACACCTTC. It translates to CASSLGTNFNYGYTF.

The CDR3 loop reads CAISGSGTEAFF. The DNA of the CDR3 is TGTGCCATCAGTGGTTCAGGTACTGAAGCTTTCTTT. The chain employs TRBV10-3 and TRBJ1-1; D gene unclear. CDR1 is ENHRY, CDR2 SYGVKD, per germline. Between the trimmed V and J ends, which lost 4 bases and 5 bases, there was a span of 8 bases. The CDR3 runs 12 residues.

The chain uses TRBV5-1 and TRBJ2-2, with 9 bases that match TRBD1. With 4 bases clipped from V and 7 bases from J, the junction kept 5 bases outside the gene matches. CDR1 and CDR2 (germline): SGHRS, YFSETQ. This CDR3 spans 14 amino acids. The CDR3 region has the DNA TGCGCCAGCAGCCCCGGACAGGGGATCGGGGAGCTGTTTTTT. The encoded protein is CASSPGQGIGELFF.

This rearrangement joins TRBV5-8 to TRBJ1-2; D is ambiguous. The CDR3 sequence is 14 residues long. CDR1 and CDR2 (germline): SGHTS, YDEGEE. V was cut by 4 bases and J by 4 bases, with 14 bases left in between. CDR3 nucleotides: TGTGCCAGCAGCCCTCGGCCCTGGGGCTATGGCTACACCTTC. Amino acids: CASSPRPWGYGYTF.

The chain couples TRBV27 to TRBJ2-5, with 8 bases aligning to TRBD1. V trimming: 4 bases; J trimming: 2 bases; junction bases outside the gene matches: 6. Per the germline V gene, CDR1 is MNHEY and CDR2 is SMNVEV (reference sequence). The CDR3 loop spans 15 amino acids. The CDR3 bases are TGTGCCAGCAGTTCCCGGACAGGGTGGCAAGAGACCCAGTACTTC. Translated: CASSSRTGWQETQYF.

The chain has TRBV7-8 and TRBJ2-7, with 7 bases aligning to TRBD2. Trimming cost V 4 bases and J 6 bases; bases outside gene matches: 15. Germline lookup yields CDR1 SGHVS and CDR2 FQNEAQ. This CDR3 region has 16 residues. In nucleotides, the CDR3 is TGTGCCAGCAGCTCATACGGCGGGGGAAGGTCGGGCGAGCAGTACTTC. Translating gives CASSSYGGGRSGEQYF.

This clone occurred a few times. This chain joins TRBV27 and TRBJ1-1, with D possibly matching TRBD1 (5 bases). The CDR3 extends over 13 amino acids. Germline lookup yields CDR1 MNHEY and CDR2 SMNVEV (reference sequence). V dropped 5 bases and J dropped 7 bases, with 14 bases sitting between them. This chain's CDR3 is CASSPSKGDEAFF. The CDR3 coding sequence is TGTGCCAGCAGTCCCTCGAAAGGGGATGAAGCTTTCTTT.

This clone was observed a single time. The rearrangement uses TRBV15 and TRBJ2-1, with D perhaps being TRBD1 or TRBD2 (5 bases each). Trimming stripped 1 base from V and 4 bases from J, with 11 bases between. Germline V gives CDR1 LNHNV, CDR2 YYDKDF (reference sequence). The CDR3 is 15 residues long. CDR3 sequence: CATSRARDAYNEQFF. CDR3 in DNA: TGTGCCACCAGCAGAGCCCGGGACGCATACAATGAGCAGTTCTTC.

This clone was found once. The chain recombines TRBV30 with TRBJ2-5; 10 bases map to TRBD1. V lost 1 base and J lost 7; bases outside the gene matches: 9. Germline V gives CDR1 GTSNPN, CDR2 SVGIG (reference sequence). The length of the CDR3 is 15 residues. This CDR3 is CAWSEGTGVGGTQYF. Written as DNA, the CDR3 is TGTGCCTGGAGTGAAGGGACAGGGGTGGGTGGGACCCAGTACTTC.

The V gene is TRBV19, the J gene TRBJ1-3; no clear D. This CDR3 is built from 15 residues. Germline CDR1 and CDR2: LNHDA and SQIVND (reference sequence). The V gene lost 4 bases and the J gene lost 4 bases, with 14 bases spanning the gap. The CDR3 region is CASSKPRSNGNTIYF. CDR3 bases: TGTGCCAGTAGTAAACCCCGATCCAACGGAAACACCATATATTTT.